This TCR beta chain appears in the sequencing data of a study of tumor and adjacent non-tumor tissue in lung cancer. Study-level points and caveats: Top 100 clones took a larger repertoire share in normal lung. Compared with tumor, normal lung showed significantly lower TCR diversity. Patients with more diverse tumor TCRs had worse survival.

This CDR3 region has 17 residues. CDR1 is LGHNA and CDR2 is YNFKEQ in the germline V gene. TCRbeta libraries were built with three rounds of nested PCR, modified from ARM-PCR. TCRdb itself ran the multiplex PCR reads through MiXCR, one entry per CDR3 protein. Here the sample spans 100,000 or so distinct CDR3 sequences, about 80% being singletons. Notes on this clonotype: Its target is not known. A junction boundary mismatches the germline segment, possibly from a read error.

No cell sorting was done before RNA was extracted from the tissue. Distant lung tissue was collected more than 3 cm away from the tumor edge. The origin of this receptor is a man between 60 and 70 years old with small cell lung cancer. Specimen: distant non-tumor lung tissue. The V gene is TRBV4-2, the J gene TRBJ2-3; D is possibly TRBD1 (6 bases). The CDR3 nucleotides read TGTGCCAGAAGCCAAATTCAACAGGGTGGGTGGACAGATACGCAATATTTT. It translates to CARSQIQQGGWTDTQYF.